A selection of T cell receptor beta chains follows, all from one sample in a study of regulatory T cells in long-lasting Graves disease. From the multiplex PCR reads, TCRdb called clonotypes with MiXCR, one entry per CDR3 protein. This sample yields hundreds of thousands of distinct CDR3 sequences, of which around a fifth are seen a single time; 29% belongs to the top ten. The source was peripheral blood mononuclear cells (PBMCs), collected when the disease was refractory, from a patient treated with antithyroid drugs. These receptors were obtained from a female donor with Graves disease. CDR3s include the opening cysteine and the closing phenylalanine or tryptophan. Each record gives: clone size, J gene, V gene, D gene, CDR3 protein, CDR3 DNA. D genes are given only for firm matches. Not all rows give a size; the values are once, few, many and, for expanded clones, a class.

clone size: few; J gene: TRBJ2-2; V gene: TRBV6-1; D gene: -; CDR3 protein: CASSKDSYGNTGELFF; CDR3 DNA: TGTGCCAGCAGTAAGGACAGTTACGGGAACACCGGGGAGCTGTTTTTT
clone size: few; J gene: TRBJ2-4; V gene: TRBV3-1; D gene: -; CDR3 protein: CTSSQSEVSLAKNIQYF; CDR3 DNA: TGTACCAGCAGCCAAAGTGAGGTGTCATTAGCCAAAAACATTCAGTACTTC
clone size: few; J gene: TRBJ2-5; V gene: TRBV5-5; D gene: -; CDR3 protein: CASSGSPWTYQETQYF; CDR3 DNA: TGTGCCAGCAGCGGGTCGCCTTGGACTTACCAAGAGACCCAGTACTTC
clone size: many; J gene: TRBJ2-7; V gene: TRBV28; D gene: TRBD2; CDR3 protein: CASQGGSGGQQYF; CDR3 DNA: TGTGCCAGCCAGGGGGGTAGCGGGGGCCAGCAGTACTTC
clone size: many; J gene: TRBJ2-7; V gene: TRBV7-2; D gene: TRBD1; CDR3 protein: CASSLDRGGEQYF; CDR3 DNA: TGTGCCAGCAGCTTGGACAGGGGAGGCGAGCAGTACTTC
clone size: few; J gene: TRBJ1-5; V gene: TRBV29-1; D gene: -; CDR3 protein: CSVGAGSNQPQHF; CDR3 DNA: TGCAGCGTTGGGGCAGGGAGCAATCAGCCCCAGCATTTT
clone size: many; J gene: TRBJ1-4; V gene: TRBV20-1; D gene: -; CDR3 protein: CSAGRGDEKLFF; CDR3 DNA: TGCAGTGCTGGCAGGGGTGACGAAAAACTGTTTTTT
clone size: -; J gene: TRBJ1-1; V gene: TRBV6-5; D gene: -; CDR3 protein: CASSYPGYTEAFF; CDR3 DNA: TGTGCCAGCAGTTACCCGGGGTACACTGAAGCTTTCTTT
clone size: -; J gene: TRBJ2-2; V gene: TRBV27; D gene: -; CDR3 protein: CASRGWAFGELFF; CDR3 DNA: TGTGCCAGCAGAGGATGGGCATTCGGGGAGCTGTTTTTT
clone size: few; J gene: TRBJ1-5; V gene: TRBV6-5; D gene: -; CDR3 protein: CASSYRPNRARRENQPQHF; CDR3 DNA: TGTGCCAGCAGTTACCGCCCGAACAGGGCACGTAGGGAAAATCAGCCCCAGCATTTT
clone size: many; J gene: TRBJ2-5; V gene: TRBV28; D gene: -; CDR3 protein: CASSLELAQETQYF; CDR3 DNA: TGTGCCAGCAGTTTGGAACTAGCCCAGGAGACCCAGTACTTC
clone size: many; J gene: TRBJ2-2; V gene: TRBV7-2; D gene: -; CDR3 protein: CASSLGALQNTGELFF; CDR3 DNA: TGTGCCAGCAGCCTAGGAGCGCTACAAAACACCGGGGAGCTGTTTTTT
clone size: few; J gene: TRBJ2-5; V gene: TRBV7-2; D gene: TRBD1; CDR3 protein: CASSRAPGQGGTQYF; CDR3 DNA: TGTGCCAGCAGCCGAGCCCCGGGACAGGGGGGGACCCAGTACTTC
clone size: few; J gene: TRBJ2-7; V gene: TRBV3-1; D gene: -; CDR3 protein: CASSQATGSSEQYF; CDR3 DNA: TGTGCCAGCAGCCAAGCTACGGGGAGCAGCGAGCAGTACTTC
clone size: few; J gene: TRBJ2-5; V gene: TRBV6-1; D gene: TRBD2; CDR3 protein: CASSEGGGRQTQYF; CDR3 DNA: TGTGCCAGCAGTGAGGGGGGAGGGAGGCAGACCCAGTACTTC
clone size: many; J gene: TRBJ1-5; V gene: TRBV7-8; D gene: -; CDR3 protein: CASSNRDVNSNQPQHF; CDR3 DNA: TGTGCCAGCAGCAACCGGGACGTTAATAGCAATCAGCCCCAGCATTTT
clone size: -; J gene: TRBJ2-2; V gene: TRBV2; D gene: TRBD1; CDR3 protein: CASSGTGARTGELFF; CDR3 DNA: TGTGCCAGCAGTGGGACAGGGGCGCGGACCGGGGAGCTGTTTTTT
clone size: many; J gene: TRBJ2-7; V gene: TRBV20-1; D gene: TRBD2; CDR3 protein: CSAPLGTSGYEQYF; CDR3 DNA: TGCAGTGCTCCACTCGGGACTAGCGGTTACGAGCAGTACTTC
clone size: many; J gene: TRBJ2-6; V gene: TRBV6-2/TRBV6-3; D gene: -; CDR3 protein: CASSIRTAGANVLTF; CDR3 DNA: TGTGCCAGCAGTATACGGACAGCTGGGGCCAACGTCCTGACTTTC
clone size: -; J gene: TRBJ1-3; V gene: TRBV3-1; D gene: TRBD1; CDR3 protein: CASSQVMTGPSGNTIYF; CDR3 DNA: TGTGCCAGCAGCCAAGTTATGACAGGGCCCTCTGGAAACACCATATATTTT